This record looks at one T cell receptor beta chain sequence and its context. This entry is derived from a study of PD-L1 blockade in urothelial cancer. The V and J ends lost 5 bases and 5 bases, in that order; junction bases with no gene match: 8. This CDR3 is built from 15 residues. Germline CDR1 is MNHEY and CDR2 is SMNVEV (reference sequence). The table came from immunoSEQ multiplex PCR; TCRdb's copy has only in-frame clones and leaves some out. The repertoire holds 45,000 to 55,000 clones, with approximately 88% as singletons. Specified time point: pretreatment peripheral blood. Each patient gave between 1 and 8 samples, pretreatment and on-treatment.

The sequence was collected from a man aged 45-65 years with urothelial cancer. This chain joins TRBV27 and TRBJ1-5, with 8 nucleotides matching TRBD1. The sequenced sample was PBMCs, obtained around atezolizumab (anti-PD-L1) treatment. The CDR3 coding sequence is TGTGCCAGCAGTCCCTTTACAGGGGGATATCAGCCCCAGCATTTT. Translated: CASSPFTGGYQPQHF.